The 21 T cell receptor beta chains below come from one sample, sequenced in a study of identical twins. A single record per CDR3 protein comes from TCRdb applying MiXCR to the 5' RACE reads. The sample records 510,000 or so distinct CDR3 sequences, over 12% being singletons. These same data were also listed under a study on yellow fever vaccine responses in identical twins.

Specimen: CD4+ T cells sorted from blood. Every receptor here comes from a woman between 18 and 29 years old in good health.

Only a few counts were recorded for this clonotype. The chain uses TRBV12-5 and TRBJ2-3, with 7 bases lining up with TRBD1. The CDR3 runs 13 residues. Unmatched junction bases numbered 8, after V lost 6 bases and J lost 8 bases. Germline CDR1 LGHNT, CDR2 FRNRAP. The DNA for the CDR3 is TGTGCTAGTGGACAGGGGAATTCGGCTACGCAGTATTTT. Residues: CASGQGNSATQYF.

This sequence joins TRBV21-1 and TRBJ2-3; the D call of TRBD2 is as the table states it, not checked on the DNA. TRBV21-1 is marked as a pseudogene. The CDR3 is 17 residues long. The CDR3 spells CASSKGGAGGRTDTQYF. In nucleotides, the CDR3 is TGTGCCAGCAGCAAGGGAGGGGCGGGGGGGCGCACAGATACGCAGTATTTT.

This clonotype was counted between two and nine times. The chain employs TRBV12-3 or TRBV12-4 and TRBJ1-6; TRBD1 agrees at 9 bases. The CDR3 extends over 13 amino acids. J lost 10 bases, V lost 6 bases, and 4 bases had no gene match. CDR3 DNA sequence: TGTGCCAGCAGGGACAGGGGCTCATCACCCCTCCACTTT. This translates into CASRDRGSSPLHF.

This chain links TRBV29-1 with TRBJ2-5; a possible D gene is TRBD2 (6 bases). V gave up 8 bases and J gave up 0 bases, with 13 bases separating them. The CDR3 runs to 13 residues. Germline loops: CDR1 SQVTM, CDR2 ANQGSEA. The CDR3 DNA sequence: TGCAGCACCCGGAGGGGCTACCAAGAGACCCAGTACTTC. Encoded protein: CSTRRGYQETQYF.

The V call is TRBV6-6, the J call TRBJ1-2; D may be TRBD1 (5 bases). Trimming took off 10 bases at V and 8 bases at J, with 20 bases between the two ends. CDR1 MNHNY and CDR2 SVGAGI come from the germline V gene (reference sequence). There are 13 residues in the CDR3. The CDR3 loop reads CANRLPTGGGYTF. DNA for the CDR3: TGTGCCAACAGATTACCGACTGGGGGGGGCTACACCTTC.

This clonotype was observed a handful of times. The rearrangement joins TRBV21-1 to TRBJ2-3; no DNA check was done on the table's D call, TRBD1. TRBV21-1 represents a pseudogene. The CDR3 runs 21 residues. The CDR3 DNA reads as TGTGCCAGCAGCAAATACCCCGGGACCCGGGAACGCTGGTTTAGCACAGATACGCAGTATTTT. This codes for CASSKYPGTRERWFSTDTQYF.

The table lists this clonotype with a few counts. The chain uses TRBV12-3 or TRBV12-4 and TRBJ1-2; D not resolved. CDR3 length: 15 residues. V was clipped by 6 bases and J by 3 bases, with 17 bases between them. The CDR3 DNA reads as TGTGCCAGCAGGACCTCATTAGCATGGGACTATGGCTACACCTTC. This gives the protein CASRTSLAWDYGYTF.

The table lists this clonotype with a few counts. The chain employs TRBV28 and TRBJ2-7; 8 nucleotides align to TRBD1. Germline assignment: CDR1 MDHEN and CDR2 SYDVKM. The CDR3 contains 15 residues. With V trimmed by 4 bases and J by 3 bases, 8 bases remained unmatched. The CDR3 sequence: CASSSPQTGDYEQYV. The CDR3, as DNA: TGTGCCAGCAGTTCTCCTCAGACAGGGGACTACGAGCAGTACGTC.

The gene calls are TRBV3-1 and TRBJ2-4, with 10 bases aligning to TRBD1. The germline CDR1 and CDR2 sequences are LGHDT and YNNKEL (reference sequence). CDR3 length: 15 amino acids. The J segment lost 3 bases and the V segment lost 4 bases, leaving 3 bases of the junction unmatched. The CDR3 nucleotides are TGTGCCAGCAGCCGGACAGGGGGGGACAAAAACATTCAGTACTTC. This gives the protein CASSRTGGDKNIQYF.

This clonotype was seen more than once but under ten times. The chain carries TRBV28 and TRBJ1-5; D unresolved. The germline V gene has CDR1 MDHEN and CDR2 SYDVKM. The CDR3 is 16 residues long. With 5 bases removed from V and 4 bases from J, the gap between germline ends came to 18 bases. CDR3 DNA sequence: TGTGCCAGCAGTCCCCCGCGGCGCCGTGGGAATCAGCCCCAGCATTTT. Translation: CASSPPRRRGNQPQHF.

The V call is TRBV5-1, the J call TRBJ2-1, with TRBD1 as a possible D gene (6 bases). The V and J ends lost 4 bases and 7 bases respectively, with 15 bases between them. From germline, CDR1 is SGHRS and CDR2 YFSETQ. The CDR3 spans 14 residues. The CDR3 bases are TGCGCCAGCAGCACCTACGGACAGCGGAATGAGCAGTTCTTC. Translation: CASSTYGQRNEQFF.

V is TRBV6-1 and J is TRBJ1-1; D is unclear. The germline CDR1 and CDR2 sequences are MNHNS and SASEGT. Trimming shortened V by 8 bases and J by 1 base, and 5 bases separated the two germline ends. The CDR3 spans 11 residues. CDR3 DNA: TGTGCCAGCCACAAGAACACTGAAGCTTTCTTT. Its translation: CASHKNTEAFF.

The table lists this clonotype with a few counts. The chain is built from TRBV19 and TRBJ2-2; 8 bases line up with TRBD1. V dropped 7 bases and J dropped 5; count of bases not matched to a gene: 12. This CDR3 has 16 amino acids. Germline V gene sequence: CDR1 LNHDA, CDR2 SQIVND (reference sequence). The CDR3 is CASMRTGMFRTGELFF. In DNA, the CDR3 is TGTGCCAGTATGCGGACAGGGATGTTTCGGACCGGGGAGCTGTTTTTT.

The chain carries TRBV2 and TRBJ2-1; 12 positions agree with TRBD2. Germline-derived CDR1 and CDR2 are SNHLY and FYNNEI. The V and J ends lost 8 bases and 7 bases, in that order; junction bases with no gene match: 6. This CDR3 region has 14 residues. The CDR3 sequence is CASPSGRESNEQFF. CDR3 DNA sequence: TGTGCCAGCCCTAGCGGGAGGGAATCGAATGAGCAGTTCTTC.

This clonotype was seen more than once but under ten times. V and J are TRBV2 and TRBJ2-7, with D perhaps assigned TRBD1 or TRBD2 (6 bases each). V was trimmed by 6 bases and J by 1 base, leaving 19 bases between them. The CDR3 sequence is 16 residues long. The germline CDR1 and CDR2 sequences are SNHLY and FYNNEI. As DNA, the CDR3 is TGTGCCAGCAGGGGAGGAAGCGGCCAGGGGTCCTACGAGCAGTACTTC. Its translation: CASRGGSGQGSYEQYF.

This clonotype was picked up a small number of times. As DNA, the CDR3 is TGTGCCAGCAGCTTAGCGGCCCAACCCCACAATGAGCAGTTCTTC. It encodes CASSLAAQPHNEQFF. V gene TRBV7-2 combines with J gene TRBJ2-1; D gene uncertain. V lost 0 bases, J lost 5 bases, and 11 bases lay in between. Looked up from germline, CDR1 is SGHTA and CDR2 is FQGNSA. The CDR3 loop spans 15 amino acids.

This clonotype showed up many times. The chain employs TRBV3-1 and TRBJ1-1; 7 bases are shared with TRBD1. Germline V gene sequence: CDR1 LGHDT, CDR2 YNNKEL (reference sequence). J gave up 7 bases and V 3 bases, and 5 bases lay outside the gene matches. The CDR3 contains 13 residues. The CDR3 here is CASSHRTGGEAFF. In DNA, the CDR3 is TGTGCCAGCAGCCACCGGACAGGTGGTGAAGCTTTCTTT.

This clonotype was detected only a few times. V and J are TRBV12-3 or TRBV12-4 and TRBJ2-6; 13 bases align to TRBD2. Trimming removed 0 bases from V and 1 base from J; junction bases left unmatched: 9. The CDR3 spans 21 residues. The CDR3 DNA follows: TGTGCCAGCAGTTTAGCGCAGCCGGGACTAGCGGGAACATCTGGGGCCAACGTCCTGACTTTC. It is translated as CASSLAQPGLAGTSGANVLTF.

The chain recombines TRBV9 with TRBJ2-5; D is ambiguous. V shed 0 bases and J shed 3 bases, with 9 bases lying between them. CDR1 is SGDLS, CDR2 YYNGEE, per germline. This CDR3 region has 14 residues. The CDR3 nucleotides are TGTGCCAGCAGCGTAGCCTTTTCCGAAGAGACCCAGTACTTC. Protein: CASSVAFSEETQYF.

The CDR3 bases are TGCAGTGCTAGTGAGGGGACTAGCACAGATACGCAGTATTTT. It yields the protein CSASEGTSTDTQYF. This sequence joins TRBV20-1 and TRBJ2-3; TRBD2 is a possible D gene (6 bases). Trimming pared 3 bases from V and 0 bases from J, leaving 10 bases between. The CDR3 runs 14 residues. The germline gives CDR1 DFQATT, CDR2 SNEGSKA (reference sequence).

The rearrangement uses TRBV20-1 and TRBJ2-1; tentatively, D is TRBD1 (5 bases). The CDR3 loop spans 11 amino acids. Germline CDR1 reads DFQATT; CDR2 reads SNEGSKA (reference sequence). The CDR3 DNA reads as TGCAGCACACGACAGCTCAATGAGCAGTTCTTC. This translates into CSTRQLNEQFF.